This entry features one TCR beta chain sequence. Its antigen is currently unknown. The primer mix had 60 Vbeta and 13 Jbeta primers. Repertoires were generated with immunoSEQ multiplex PCR, while TCRdb's copy carries only in-frame clones and drops some. Here the sample spans around 67,000 clones, around 64% being singletons. Trimming cost V 0 bases and J 0 bases, with 10 bases left between them. CDR1 and CDR2 from the germline V gene are SGHRS and YFSETQ. The CDR3 extends over 15 amino acids. The data stem from a study of cytomegalovirus exposure and HLA in healthy donors. Study-wide results and limits: Presence/absence results assume similar sequencing depth per donor, which may not hold.

Input material: PBMCs. This chain uses TRBV5-1 with TRBJ2-7; D is perhaps TRBD1 (6 bases). This clonotype was sampled from a woman aged 45-60 years in good health and CMV-seronegative. The CDR3, as DNA: TGCGCCAGCAGCTTGGGGGGGCGGGCCTCCTACGAGCAGTACTTC. It yields the protein CASSLGGRASYEQYF. Filled out from reference TRBV5-1 and TRBJ2-7, the complete variable domain reads KAGVTQTPRYLIKTRGQQVTLSCSPISGHRSVSWYQQTPGQGLQFLFEYFSETQRNKGNFPGRFSGRQFSNSRSEMNVSTLELGDSALYLCASSLGGRASYEQYFGPGTRLTVT.